These 15 T cell receptor beta chains were sequenced from one sample in a study of Ad26.COV2.S vaccination and SARS-CoV-2 variants. Treatment described: around 19 received Ad26.COV2.S at low or high dose, single or two shots; several received placebo; per-sample allocation not given. Sampling took place 63 days after the first vaccine or placebo injection. Assay used: immunoSEQ multiplex PCR; TCRdb lists only in-frame clones, some missing. The data contain around 300,000 clones, 85% to 90% of them singletons. Sequenced material: peripheral blood, taken in a trial of Ad26.COV2.S vaccine versus placebo. These receptors originate from a person between 18 and 65 years old who received the Ad26.COV2.S COVID-19 vaccine or a placebo.

This clone was recorded only once. The chain employs TRBV7-9 and TRBJ1-1; D call uncertain. In germline, CDR1 is SEHNR, CDR2 FQNEAQ (reference sequence). V was shortened by 4 bases and J by 3 bases, with 15 bases between the two germline ends. This CDR3 is 15 amino acids long. The CDR3 DNA is TGTGCCAGCAGCTGGACTGAGTACGTTGACACTGAAGCTTTCTTT. Amino acid sequence: CASSWTEYVDTEAFF.

The rearrangement uses TRBV24-1 and TRBJ2-5; D tentatively reads TRBD1 or TRBD2 (5 bases each). The CDR3 covers 14 residues. Trimming took off 9 bases at V and 3 bases at J, with 16 bases between the two ends. CDR1 and CDR2 from the germline V gene are KGHDR and SFDVKD. CDR3 region: CATLGERHKETQYF. The CDR3 nucleotides read TGTGCCACCCTAGGGGAGCGACATAAAGAGACCCAGTACTTC.

This rearrangement joins TRBV4-3 to TRBJ2-1, with TRBD1 matching over 8 bases. Germline trimming cut 2 bases from V and 2 bases from J; bases unmatched to any gene: 5. The CDR3 runs 16 residues. Germline loops: CDR1 LGHNA, CDR2 YSLEER. The CDR3 is CASSQFAGGAYNEQFF. The CDR3 DNA reads TGCGCCAGCAGCCAATTTGCAGGGGGCGCCTACAATGAGCAGTTCTTC.

The rearrangement uses TRBV12-3 or TRBV12-4 and TRBJ2-1; D is uncertain. The length of the CDR3 is 13 residues. The germline V and J ends were trimmed by 5 bases and 5 bases, with 10 bases remaining between them. CDR3 DNA sequence: TGTGCCAGCAGTACTGGCGGTAACAATGAGCAGTTCTTC. This translates into CASSTGGNNEQFF.

V gene TRBV4-3 combines with J gene TRBJ2-2; no clear D. There are 16 residues in the CDR3. V dropped 0 bases and J dropped 4 bases, with 12 bases sitting between them. Germline CDR1 LGHNA, CDR2 YSLEER. CDR3 in DNA: TGCGCCAGCAGCCAAGAGTTTTTCCTAAGCACCGGGGAGCTGTTTTTT. Amino acids: CASSQEFFLSTGELFF.

This clone was counted a single time. The chain links TRBV28 to TRBJ1-6; no definite D call. The CDR3 is 13 residues long. The V end lost 1 base, the J end lost 10 bases, and 8 bases lay between the germline ends. The germline gives CDR1 MDHEN, CDR2 SYDVKM. CDR3 sequence reads: CASSLLVRSPLHF. The CDR3 DNA sequence: TGTGCCAGCAGTTTATTAGTGAGATCACCCCTCCACTTT.

J is TRBJ1-2 and V is TRBV10-2; the D is unclear. The CDR3 consists of 14 residues. Deletions cut 0 bases from V and 4 bases from J, with 9 bases between. CDR1 WSHSY and CDR2 SAAADI come from the germline V gene. The CDR3 here is CASSESSDIYGYTF. The CDR3 DNA is TGCGCCAGCAGTGAGTCGAGCGACATCTATGGCTACACCTTC.

This clone was observed a few times. This sequence joins TRBV6-6 and TRBJ1-1; weak D call: TRBD1 (6 bases). Trimming removed 5 bases from V and 8 bases from J, with 12 bases in between. The CDR3 has 12 amino acids. Germline lookup yields CDR1 MNHNY and CDR2 SVGAGI (reference sequence). The CDR3 region has the DNA TGTGCCAGCAGTATAGACAGGCGGGAAGCTTTCTTT. Translation gives CASSIDRREAFF.

The chain uses TRBV5-1 and TRBJ1-2; TRBD1 matches at 9 bases. The CDR3 has 13 amino acids. Germline lookup yields CDR1 SGHRS and CDR2 YFSETQ. V gave up 4 bases and J gave up 5 bases; unmatched junction bases: 3. This CDR3 reads CASSEQGAYGYTF. The CDR3 nucleotides read TGCGCCAGCAGCGAACAGGGGGCATATGGCTACACCTTC.

This chain connects TRBV4-3 to TRBJ2-7; no reliable D call. Germline values: CDR1 LGHNA, CDR2 YSLEER. Between the trimmed V and J ends, which lost 0 bases and 5 bases, there was a span of 11 bases. The CDR3 covers 14 residues. The CDR3: CASSQDPAWNEQYF. In DNA, the CDR3 is TGCGCCAGCAGCCAAGACCCTGCTTGGAACGAGCAGTACTTC.

The CDR3 loop is CASSLGGTVGYTF. DNA of the CDR3: TGTGCCAGCAGCTTAGGGGGGACAGTCGGCTACACCTTC. This chain joins TRBV7-2 and TRBJ1-2; 7 nucleotides line up with TRBD1. CDR1 is SGHTA, CDR2 FQGNSA, per germline. The V segment lost 1 base and the J segment 8 bases; nucleotides outside the gene matches: 4. CDR3 length: 13 residues. The full variable domain, in which reference TRBV7-2 and TRBJ1-2 provide the parts outside the CDR3, is GAGVSQSPSNKVTEKGKDVELRCDPISGHTALYWYRQSLGQGLEFLIYFQGNSAPDKSGLPSDRFSAERTGGSVSTLTIQRTQQEDSAVYLCASSLGGTVGYTFGSGTRLTVV.

The genes are TRBV7-9 and TRBJ2-3, with TRBD1 matching over 7 bases. Germline V CDR1 and CDR2: SEHNR, FQNEAQ (reference sequence). This CDR3 contains 17 residues. Germline trimming cut 5 bases from V and 0 bases from J; bases unmatched to any gene: 11. The CDR3 DNA reads TGTGCCAGCAGCCCTTTAAGGGGGCAGACTAGCACAGATACGCAGTATTTT. It is translated as CASSPLRGQTSTDTQYF.

The chain links TRBV15 to TRBJ2-7, with 8 bases matching TRBD2. J lost 4 bases, V lost 5 bases, and 10 bases had no gene match. Germline CDR1 LNHNV, CDR2 YYDKDF (reference sequence). The CDR3 has 15 amino acids. CDR3 region: CATSSRGGLSYEQYF. In nucleotides, the CDR3 is TGTGCCACCAGCTCCCGGGGGGGGTTGAGTTACGAGCAGTACTTC.

The chain recombines TRBV9 with TRBJ2-3; D could derive from TRBD1 or TRBD2 (5 bases each). The V gene lost 2 bases and the J gene lost 6 bases, with 13 bases spanning the gap. This CDR3 is 14 amino acids long. CDR1 is SGDLS and CDR2 is YYNGEE in the germline V gene. CDR3 coding DNA: TGTGCCAGCAGCGTCGGCAGGGACCCGGATACGCAGTATTTT. This translates into CASSVGRDPDTQYF.

The chain employs TRBV28 and TRBJ1-6, with D uncertain. The CDR3 loop spans 14 amino acids. Germline V gene data show CDR1 as MDHEN and CDR2 as SYDVKM. V was clipped by 2 bases and J by 3 bases, with 5 bases between them. DNA for the CDR3: TGTGCCAGCAGTTTAACTAACTATAATTCACCCCTCCACTTT. Amino acids: CASSLTNYNSPLHF.